This paragraph reports one TCR beta chain. Its specificity is not known. The sample comes from a study of beta chain features in type 1 diabetes. Study findings and constraints: People with Type 1 diabetes carried modestly yet significantly shorter TCRB CDR3s in all four CD4+ subsets.

Germline values: CDR1 SQVTM, CDR2 ANQGSEA. V was cut by 7 bases and J by 3 bases, with 10 bases left in between. The CDR3 length is 11 residues. The isolated RNA, all of it, was reverse transcribed, so expressed TCRB transcripts were what got sequenced. Sequencing used immunoSEQ multiplex PCR; TCRdb keeps in-frame clones, though not all of them. The sample lists roughly 300,000 clones, roughly an eighth seen once, with about 0.015% in the top ten. Source material: naive CD4+ T cells from blood. This sequence joins TRBV29-1 and TRBJ2-7; TRBD2 is a possible D gene (6 bases). The sequence derives from a man aged 30-40 years with type 1 diabetes. CDR3 protein: CSAVGLYEQYF. CDR3 DNA sequence: TGCAGCGCGGTGGGACTCTACGAGCAGTACTTC.